These T cell receptor beta chains were read from a single sample in a study of CD8 T cells in Susac syndrome. TCRdb re-derived calls from the immunoSEQ multiplex PCR reads in MiXCR, one entry per CDR3 protein. Counted here are 120,000 or so distinct CDR3 sequences, around 94% occurring once; the ten biggest clones make up 0.1% to 0.15%. The sequenced sample was CD4+ T cells from PBMCs. These receptors all come from a human donor with multiple sclerosis. The CDR3 runs from the conserved cysteine through the conserved F or W. Each record gives: D gene, V gene, J gene, clone size, CDR3 protein, CDR3 DNA. The D gene is left open where the match is weak. For some rows the clone size is stated as once, few or many, or as a class when expanded; others skip it.

d_call: NA; v_call: TRBV15; j_call: TRBJ2-7; clone_size: NA; cdr3_aa: CATSTPSGRTYEQYF; cdr3_nt: TGTGCCACCAGCACCCCCTCAGGCAGGACCTACGAGCAGTACTTC
d_call: TRBD2; v_call: TRBV20-1; j_call: TRBJ2-1; clone_size: NA; cdr3_aa: CSALSGTSGGNNEQFF; cdr3_nt: TGCAGTGCTCTTTCAGGGACTAGCGGGGGGAACAATGAGCAGTTCTTC
d_call: NA; v_call: TRBV6-2/TRBV6-3; j_call: TRBJ2-2; clone_size: NA; cdr3_aa: CASSIQGTGELFF; cdr3_nt: TGTGCCAGCAGCATCCAAGGGACCGGGGAGCTGTTTTTT
d_call: TRBD1; v_call: TRBV30; j_call: TRBJ2-1; clone_size: once; cdr3_aa: CAWSRHGDRGYNEQFF; cdr3_nt: TGTGCCTGGAGTCGTCATGGGGACAGGGGATACAATGAGCAGTTCTTC
d_call: NA; v_call: TRBV7-7; j_call: TRBJ2-1; clone_size: NA; cdr3_aa: CASSPGSFSYNEQFF; cdr3_nt: TGTGCCAGCAGCCCGGGGTCCTTCTCCTACAATGAGCAGTTCTTC
d_call: NA; v_call: TRBV18; j_call: TRBJ2-1; clone_size: NA; cdr3_aa: CASSPPFSRGEQFF; cdr3_nt: TGTGCCAGCTCACCACCCTTTTCCCGGGGTGAGCAGTTCTTC
d_call: NA; v_call: TRBV3-1; j_call: TRBJ2-5; clone_size: NA; cdr3_aa: CASSPPEWGGAGTQYF; cdr3_nt: TGTGCCAGCAGCCCCCCGGAGTGGGGGGGCGCCGGGACCCAGTACTTC
d_call: NA; v_call: TRBV5-1; j_call: TRBJ2-7; clone_size: NA; cdr3_aa: CASSWQGPRSYEQYF; cdr3_nt: TGCGCCAGCAGCTGGCAGGGTCCGCGGTCCTACGAGCAGTACTTC
d_call: NA; v_call: TRBV6-5; j_call: TRBJ1-2; clone_size: NA; cdr3_aa: CASSSQETYGYTF; cdr3_nt: TGTGCCAGCAGTTCGCAGGAGACCTATGGCTACACCTTC
d_call: NA; v_call: TRBV9; j_call: TRBJ2-5; clone_size: once; cdr3_aa: CASSVAADGVLETQYF; cdr3_nt: TGTGCCAGCAGCGTAGCGGCGGACGGGGTACTGGAGACCCAGTACTTC
d_call: NA; v_call: TRBV5-1; j_call: TRBJ2-3; clone_size: NA; cdr3_aa: CASSFGLGGPTDTQYF; cdr3_nt: TGCGCCAGCAGCTTTGGGTTGGGCGGACCCACAGATACGCAGTATTTT
d_call: NA; v_call: TRBV15; j_call: TRBJ1-5; clone_size: NA; cdr3_aa: CATSRAGDQPQHF; cdr3_nt: TGTGCCACCAGCAGAGCAGGGGATCAGCCCCAGCATTTT
d_call: NA; v_call: TRBV29-1; j_call: TRBJ1-2; clone_size: NA; cdr3_aa: CSGQQANYGYTF; cdr3_nt: TGCAGCGGACAGCAGGCTAACTATGGCTACACCTTC
d_call: NA; v_call: TRBV7-9; j_call: TRBJ2-7; clone_size: NA; cdr3_aa: CASSSDIVPYEQYF; cdr3_nt: TGTGCCAGCAGTTCCGACATTGTGCCCTACGAGCAGTACTTC
d_call: NA; v_call: TRBV4-1; j_call: TRBJ2-3; clone_size: NA; cdr3_aa: CASSQDPGASTDTQYF; cdr3_nt: TGCGCCAGCAGCCAAGATCCGGGGGCGAGCACAGATACGCAGTATTTT
d_call: NA; v_call: TRBV12-3/TRBV12-4; j_call: TRBJ1-3; clone_size: NA; cdr3_aa: CASSLQGSGNTIYF; cdr3_nt: TGTGCCAGCAGTTTGCAGGGCTCTGGAAACACCATATATTTT
d_call: TRBD2; v_call: TRBV10-3; j_call: TRBJ2-7; clone_size: once; cdr3_aa: CAIRGTSGEYEQYF; cdr3_nt: TGTGCCATCAGAGGGACTAGCGGGGAATACGAGCAGTACTTC
d_call: NA; v_call: TRBV12-3/TRBV12-4; j_call: TRBJ1-3; clone_size: NA; cdr3_aa: CASSVGPGLYTIYF; cdr3_nt: TGTGCCAGCAGCGTCGGACCGGGACTTTACACCATATATTTT
d_call: TRBD1; v_call: TRBV9; j_call: TRBJ1-2; clone_size: NA; cdr3_aa: CASSARDRGSGGYTF; cdr3_nt: TGTGCCAGCAGCGCGCGGGACAGGGGATCTGGTGGCTACACCTTC
d_call: NA; v_call: TRBV7-9; j_call: TRBJ2-3; clone_size: NA; cdr3_aa: CASSPTSTQYF; cdr3_nt: TGTGCCAGCAGCCCTACCAGTACGCAGTATTTT
d_call: NA; v_call: TRBV10-3; j_call: TRBJ1-3; clone_size: NA; cdr3_aa: CAISGTTGNTIYF; cdr3_nt: TGTGCCATCAGTGGGACAACTGGAAACACCATATATTTT
d_call: NA; v_call: TRBV29-1; j_call: TRBJ2-5; clone_size: NA; cdr3_aa: CSGESGSGGETQYF; cdr3_nt: TGCAGCGGGGAGTCAGGGAGTGGAGGAGAGACCCAGTACTTC
d_call: TRBD1; v_call: TRBV3-1; j_call: TRBJ1-2; clone_size: NA; cdr3_aa: CASSQGARNGYTF; cdr3_nt: TGTGCCAGCAGTCAGGGGGCGCGGAATGGCTACACCTTC
d_call: NA; v_call: TRBV2; j_call: TRBJ2-5; clone_size: NA; cdr3_aa: CASSEGGSGETQYF; cdr3_nt: TGTGCCAGCAGTGAAGGCGGGTCGGGGGAGACCCAGTACTTC
d_call: TRBD1; v_call: TRBV7-2; j_call: TRBJ2-7; clone_size: NA; cdr3_aa: CASSPSGTGSHEQYF; cdr3_nt: TGTGCCAGCAGCCCCTCCGGGACAGGGTCCCACGAGCAGTACTTC
d_call: NA; v_call: TRBV5-1; j_call: TRBJ1-1; clone_size: NA; cdr3_aa: CASSHGVSALRDGFF; cdr3_nt: TGCGCCAGCAGCCACGGCGTCAGCGCCTTACGGGATGGTTTCTTT
d_call: NA; v_call: TRBV3-1; j_call: TRBJ1-3; clone_size: NA; cdr3_aa: CASSQRDGRNTIYF; cdr3_nt: TGTGCCAGCAGCCAAAGGGACGGGCGAAACACCATATATTTT
d_call: TRBD2; v_call: TRBV27; j_call: TRBJ2-3; clone_size: NA; cdr3_aa: CASSPRTLLLAGGDTQYF; cdr3_nt: TGTGCCAGCAGTCCCCGTACCCTATTACTAGCGGGTGGTGATACGCAGTATTTT
d_call: NA; v_call: TRBV29-1; j_call: TRBJ1-2; clone_size: once; cdr3_aa: CSVEEGGTGGYTF; cdr3_nt: TGCAGCGTTGAAGAGGGGGGTACCGGTGGCTACACCTTC
d_call: NA; v_call: TRBV12-3/TRBV12-4; j_call: TRBJ2-2; clone_size: NA; cdr3_aa: CASRRRELFF; cdr3_nt: TGTGCCAGCAGGAGGAGGGAGCTGTTTTTT
d_call: NA; v_call: TRBV20-1; j_call: TRBJ2-3; clone_size: NA; cdr3_aa: CSATVSSTDTQYF; cdr3_nt: TGCAGTGCTACGGTGTCTAGCACAGATACGCAGTATTTT
d_call: NA; v_call: TRBV3-1; j_call: TRBJ1-1; clone_size: NA; cdr3_aa: CASSQGGSLNTEAFF; cdr3_nt: TGTGCCAGCAGCCAAGGAGGCAGTTTGAACACTGAAGCTTTCTTT
d_call: NA; v_call: TRBV10-3; j_call: TRBJ1-1; clone_size: NA; cdr3_aa: CAISDSVSRGTEAFF; cdr3_nt: TGTGCCATCAGTGACTCGGTTTCAAGGGGCACTGAAGCTTTCTTT
d_call: TRBD2; v_call: TRBV20-1; j_call: TRBJ2-5; clone_size: NA; cdr3_aa: CSARDSWRETQETQYF; cdr3_nt: TGCAGTGCTAGAGACTCTTGGCGGGAGACTCAAGAGACCCAGTACTTC
d_call: NA; v_call: TRBV6-2/TRBV6-3; j_call: TRBJ2-1; clone_size: once; cdr3_aa: CASKLGSYNEQFF; cdr3_nt: TGTGCCAGCAAACTAGGCTCCTACAATGAGCAGTTCTTC
d_call: NA; v_call: TRBV19; j_call: TRBJ2-6; clone_size: NA; cdr3_aa: CASARTDSISGANVLTF; cdr3_nt: TGTGCCAGTGCCCGGACAGATAGCATCTCTGGGGCCAACGTCCTGACTTTC
d_call: TRBD2; v_call: TRBV18; j_call: TRBJ2-7; clone_size: once; cdr3_aa: CASSPLPSSRGRVDEQYF; cdr3_nt: TGTGCCAGCTCACCCCTTCCAAGCAGTCGCGGGAGGGTGGACGAGCAGTACTTC
d_call: NA; v_call: TRBV6-1; j_call: TRBJ1-4; clone_size: NA; cdr3_aa: CASIDGSSRSEKLFF; cdr3_nt: TGTGCCAGCATTGACGGCTCGAGTCGGAGTGAAAAACTGTTTTTT
d_call: NA; v_call: TRBV5-4; j_call: TRBJ1-2; clone_size: once; cdr3_aa: CASRVLPLADGYTF; cdr3_nt: TGTGCCAGCAGAGTCCTGCCTTTGGCGGATGGCTACACCTTC
d_call: NA; v_call: TRBV29-1; j_call: TRBJ1-2; clone_size: NA; cdr3_aa: CSVEGAGMNYGYTF; cdr3_nt: TGCAGCGTTGAGGGAGCAGGGATGAACTATGGCTACACCTTC
d_call: TRBD1; v_call: TRBV5-1; j_call: TRBJ1-2; clone_size: NA; cdr3_aa: CASKQGHGENYGYTF; cdr3_nt: TGCGCCAGCAAACAGGGGCACGGGGAGAACTATGGCTACACCTTC
d_call: NA; v_call: TRBV4-1; j_call: TRBJ2-1; clone_size: NA; cdr3_aa: CASSQGDRYNEQFF; cdr3_nt: TGCGCCAGCAGCCAGGGGGACCGTTACAATGAGCAGTTCTTC
d_call: NA; v_call: TRBV18; j_call: TRBJ2-1; clone_size: NA; cdr3_aa: CASSGHYNEQFF; cdr3_nt: TGTGCCAGCTCAGGACATTACAATGAGCAGTTCTTC
d_call: TRBD2; v_call: TRBV5-4; j_call: TRBJ2-1; clone_size: NA; cdr3_aa: CASSSYGLAESYNEQFF; cdr3_nt: TGTGCCAGCAGCTCATACGGACTAGCGGAATCCTACAATGAGCAGTTCTTC
d_call: TRBD1; v_call: TRBV4-1; j_call: TRBJ2-4; clone_size: NA; cdr3_aa: CASSPGQDLAKNIQYF; cdr3_nt: TGCGCCAGCAGCCCCGGACAGGACCTAGCCAAAAACATTCAGTACTTC
d_call: NA; v_call: TRBV6-5; j_call: TRBJ2-5; clone_size: once; cdr3_aa: CASTNLAGEETQYF; cdr3_nt: TGTGCCAGCACCAACCTTGCCGGGGAAGAGACCCAGTACTTC
d_call: TRBD1; v_call: TRBV29-1; j_call: TRBJ1-2; clone_size: NA; cdr3_aa: CSVEDRGPDGYTF; cdr3_nt: TGCAGCGTGGAAGACAGGGGACCCGATGGCTACACCTTC
d_call: NA; v_call: TRBV3-1; j_call: TRBJ2-3; clone_size: once; cdr3_aa: CASSQRTGMAADTQYF; cdr3_nt: TGTGCCAGCAGCCAGAGAACAGGGATGGCGGCAGATACGCAGTATTTT
d_call: NA; v_call: TRBV5-1; j_call: TRBJ1-5; clone_size: NA; cdr3_aa: CASSLGGVNQPQHF; cdr3_nt: TGCGCCAGCAGCTTAGGGGGGGTTAATCAGCCCCAGCATTTT
d_call: NA; v_call: TRBV7-2; j_call: TRBJ1-1; clone_size: once; cdr3_aa: CASSLGQGSTEAFF; cdr3_nt: TGTGCCAGCAGCTTAGGGCAGGGAAGCACTGAAGCTTTCTTT
d_call: NA; v_call: TRBV12-3/TRBV12-4; j_call: TRBJ2-2; clone_size: NA; cdr3_aa: CASSLVRETTGELFF; cdr3_nt: TGTGCCAGCAGTTTAGTTCGGGAGACCACCGGGGAGCTGTTTTTT
d_call: NA; v_call: TRBV6-2/TRBV6-3; j_call: TRBJ1-6; clone_size: NA; cdr3_aa: CASSWIPGPINSPLHF; cdr3_nt: TGTGCCAGCAGCTGGATCCCAGGGCCGATTAATTCACCCCTCCACTTT
d_call: NA; v_call: TRBV7-2; j_call: TRBJ1-6; clone_size: NA; cdr3_aa: CASSLAAGRYNSPLHF; cdr3_nt: TGTGCCAGCAGCTTAGCCGCAGGGCGGTATAATTCACCCCTCCACTTT
d_call: NA; v_call: TRBV20-1; j_call: TRBJ2-5; clone_size: NA; cdr3_aa: CSARKAKSGWETQYF; cdr3_nt: TGCAGTGCTAGGAAGGCTAAATCCGGGTGGGAGACCCAGTACTTC
d_call: NA; v_call: TRBV24-1; j_call: TRBJ2-1; clone_size: NA; cdr3_aa: CATSDLGAGNEQFF; cdr3_nt: TGTGCCACCAGTGATTTAGGGGCGGGCAATGAGCAGTTCTTC
d_call: NA; v_call: TRBV30; j_call: TRBJ1-2; clone_size: NA; cdr3_aa: CAWSSASYGYTF; cdr3_nt: TGTGCCTGGAGTAGTGCCAGCTATGGCTACACCTTC
d_call: NA; v_call: TRBV6-5; j_call: TRBJ2-7; clone_size: once; cdr3_aa: CASEGKGGSYEQYF; cdr3_nt: TGTGCCAGCGAGGGGAAAGGGGGGTCCTACGAGCAGTACTTC
d_call: NA; v_call: TRBV28; j_call: TRBJ1-5; clone_size: NA; cdr3_aa: CASSHTSGIRNQPQHF; cdr3_nt: TGTGCCAGCAGCCATACTTCAGGGATTCGCAATCAGCCCCAGCATTTT
d_call: NA; v_call: TRBV12-3/TRBV12-4; j_call: TRBJ1-2; clone_size: NA; cdr3_aa: CASRGMAYGYTF; cdr3_nt: TGTGCCAGCAGGGGCATGGCCTATGGCTACACCTTC
d_call: TRBD1; v_call: TRBV2; j_call: TRBJ1-5; clone_size: NA; cdr3_aa: CASNGGQGAKQPQHF; cdr3_nt: TGTGCCAGCAATGGTGGACAGGGGGCGAAACAGCCCCAGCATTTT